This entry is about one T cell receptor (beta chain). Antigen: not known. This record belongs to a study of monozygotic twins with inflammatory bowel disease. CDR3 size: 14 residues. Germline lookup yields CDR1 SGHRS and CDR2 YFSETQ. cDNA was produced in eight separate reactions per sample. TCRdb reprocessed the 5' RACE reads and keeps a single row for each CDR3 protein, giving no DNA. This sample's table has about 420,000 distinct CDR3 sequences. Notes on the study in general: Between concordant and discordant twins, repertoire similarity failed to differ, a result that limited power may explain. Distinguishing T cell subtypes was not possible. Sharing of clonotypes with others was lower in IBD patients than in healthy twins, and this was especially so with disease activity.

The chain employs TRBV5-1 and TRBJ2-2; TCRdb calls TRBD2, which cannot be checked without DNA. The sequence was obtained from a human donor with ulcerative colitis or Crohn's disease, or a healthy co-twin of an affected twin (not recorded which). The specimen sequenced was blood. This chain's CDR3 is CARSPGGSTGELFF.